Listed here are 9 T cell receptor beta chains from one sample, sequenced in a study of CD8+CD57+ T cells in acquired aplastic anemia. The use of genomic DNA as template underpinned the TCR beta VDJ and CDR3 profiling. TCRdb re-analysed the reads in MiXCR, keeping a single row per CDR3 protein. This sample yields about 130,000 distinct CDR3 sequences, of which about half are seen a single time; around 2.3% belongs to the top ten. The sequenced sample consisted of sorted CD4+, CD8+, or CD8+CD57+ T cells (not recorded which) from PBMCs. Receptors originate from a human donor in good health, serving as a control.

The genes are TRBV2 and TRBJ2-5; D is undetermined. This CDR3 has 12 residues. Trimming stripped 7 bases from V and 0 bases from J, with 6 bases between. Germline assignment: CDR1 SNHLY and CDR2 FYNNEI. The CDR3 protein is CASTQYQETQYF. The DNA of the CDR3 is TGTGCCAGCACCCAGTACCAAGAGACCCAGTACTTC.

This clonotype showed up many times. The V gene is TRBV25-1, the J gene TRBJ1-2; D gene uncertain. The CDR3 runs 12 residues. Germline CDR1 MGHDK, CDR2 SYGVNS. Trimming pared 4 bases from V and 2 bases from J, leaving 5 bases between. CDR3 DNA: TGTGCCAGCAGTGCCACAAACTATGGCTACACCTTC. Protein product: CASSATNYGYTF.

This clonotype is a singleton in its sample. The chain joins TRBV10-3 to TRBJ1-1, with a tentative D call TRBD1 (5 bases). With 3 bases removed from V and 3 bases from J, the gap between germline ends came to 8 bases. The V gene's germline CDR1 is ENHRY and CDR2 SYGVKD. The CDR3 has 13 residues. CDR3 region: CAISDSGDTEAFF. CDR3 nucleotides: TGTGCCATCAGTGACTCGGGGGACACTGAAGCTTTCTTT.

The chain joins TRBV4-2 to TRBJ2-3; D not certain. Trimming left V 0 bases short and J 4 bases short, with 5 bases between. CDR1 and CDR2 from the germline V gene are LGHNA and YNFKEQ. This CDR3 contains 13 residues. The CDR3 protein is CASSQEVADTQYF. CDR3 bases: TGTGCCAGCAGCCAAGAAGTGGCAGATACGCAGTATTTT.

V usage is TRBV6-4 and J usage is TRBJ1-2, with D possibly being TRBD1 (5 bases). The CDR3 totals 14 residues. Trimming took 0 bases from V and 2 from J, leaving 7 bases between them. CDR1 is MRHNA and CDR2 is SNTAGT in the germline V gene. CDR3 sequence (DNA): TGTGCCAGCAGTGACTCGGGGGGAAACTATGGCTACACCTTC. Translating it yields CASSDSGGNYGYTF.

V gene TRBV19 combines with J gene TRBJ1-5; D unclear. The germline V and J ends were trimmed by 5 bases and 7 bases, with 21 bases remaining between them. The CDR3 loop spans 16 amino acids. Germline V lookup: CDR1 LNHDA, CDR2 SQIVND (reference sequence). CDR3 protein: CASSPADIVSRQPQHF. The CDR3 nucleotides are TGTGCCAGTAGTCCGGCTGACATTGTCTCACGGCAGCCCCAGCATTTT.

A remark on this clonotype: The germline gene is not matched at one end of the junction; a read error may be the cause. The rearrangement joins TRBV7-2 to TRBJ2-3; the match to TRBD1 covers 11 bases. Germline V gene sequence: CDR1 SGHTA, CDR2 FQGNSA. The CDR3 consists of 11 residues. The CDR3 region is CASNKGQGVHF. In DNA, the CDR3 is TGTGCCAGCAACAAGGGACAGGGGGTACATTTT.

This clonotype showed up many times. The chain has TRBV5-6 and TRBJ1-1; D is unclear. This CDR3 contains 13 residues. Germline CDR1 reads SGHDT; CDR2 reads YYEEEE. Trimming removed 4 bases from V and 8 bases from J, with 15 bases in between. This CDR3 reads CASSPAGVSEAFF. DNA of the CDR3: TGTGCCAGCAGCCCGGCTGGCGTGAGCGAAGCTTTCTTT. The full variable domain, completed using reference TRBV5-6 and TRBJ1-1, is DAGVTQSPTHLIKTRGQQVTLRCSPKSGHDTVSWYQQALGQGPQFIFQYYEEEERQRGNFPDRFSGHQFPNYSSELNVNALLLGDSALYLCASSPAGVSEAFFGQGTRLTVV.

The table lists this clonotype with a few counts. The J gene is TRBJ2-2, the V gene TRBV7-2; 10 nucleotides align to TRBD2. V lost 1 base and J lost 5; bases outside the gene matches: 7. This CDR3 has 17 amino acids. Germline loops: CDR1 SGHTA, CDR2 FQGNSA. The CDR3 DNA reads TGTGCCAGCAGCTTAGGGCTAGCGGGGGTACGAACCGGGGAGCTGTTTTTT. Its protein product is CASSLGLAGVRTGELFF.